These 10 T cell receptor beta chains were sequenced from one sample in a study of regulatory T cells in long-lasting Graves disease. Researchers made TCR beta libraries by using iRepertoire HTBI primers and running Arm-PCR on CDR3 regions. TCRdb re-called the multiplex PCR reads through MiXCR, storing one row per CDR3 protein. This sample has 400,000 to 500,000 distinct CDR3 sequences, with more than 13% found just once. Noted time point: newly diagnosed GD, antithyroid drugs for less than 3 months. The TCR library used RNA extracted from PBMCs. These data also featured in a second study, about T cells in Graves' hyperthyroidism and ophthalmopathy.

Sequenced material: peripheral blood mononuclear cells (PBMCs), taken at new diagnosis, from a patient treated with antithyroid drugs. These receptors all stem from a woman aged 25-40 years with Graves disease.

The table lists this clonotype with many counts. The V gene is TRBV4-1, the J gene TRBJ2-2, with TRBD2 matching over 11 bases. Germline values: CDR1 MGHRA, CDR2 YSYEKL. Trimming cost V 5 bases and J 5 bases; bases outside gene matches: 4. The CDR3 runs to 15 residues. This CDR3 reads CASSRRTSGTGELFF. The CDR3 DNA is TGCGCCAGCAGCAGAAGGACTAGCGGGACCGGGGAGCTGTTTTTT.

V is TRBV12-5 and J is TRBJ2-1; 7 bases agree with TRBD2. The CDR3 covers 13 residues. Per the germline V gene, CDR1 is LGHNT and CDR2 is FRNRAP. After removal of 2 bases from V and 7 bases from J, the junction contained 2 bases not matched to a gene. CDR3 DNA: TGTGCTAGTGGTTTGTCAGCGGGGAATGAGCAGTTCTTC. Its translation is CASGLSAGNEQFF.

This clonotype was observed many times. This sequence joins TRBV12-5 and TRBJ2-1; 8 bases are a match to TRBD2. The CDR3 is 14 amino acids. Looked up from germline, CDR1 is LGHNT and CDR2 is FRNRAP. V shed 10 bases, J shed 4 bases, and the junction held 9 bases outside the gene matches. CDR3: CATGPGGLYNEQFF. CDR3 sequence (DNA): TGTGCTACCGGACCGGGAGGGTTATACAATGAGCAGTTCTTC.

V usage is TRBV5-1 and J usage is TRBJ2-6; D uncertain. Trimming took 1 base from V and 3 from J, leaving 5 bases between them. CDR1 SGHRS and CDR2 YFSETQ come from the germline V gene. The CDR3 sequence is 14 residues long. The CDR3, as DNA: TGCGCCAGCAGCTTGAATGGTGGGGCCAACGTCCTGACTTTC. It codes for CASSLNGGANVLTF.

The V gene is TRBV5-6, the J gene TRBJ2-1, with D possibly called TRBD1 or TRBD2 (5 bases each). CDR1 is SGHDT, CDR2 YYEEEE, per germline. The V end lost 2 bases, the J end lost 4 bases, and 22 bases lay between the germline ends. This CDR3 spans 18 amino acids. The CDR3, as DNA: TGTGCCAGCAGCTTTCGGAGGCGGACGGGGCGATTATACAATGAGCAGTTCTTC. This translates into CASSFRRRTGRLYNEQFF.

In this sample, this clonotype turned up many times. The V gene is TRBV18, the J gene TRBJ1-2; D call uncertain. Looked up from germline, CDR1 is KGHSH and CDR2 is LQKENI. The V gene lost 8 bases and the J gene lost 0 bases, with 10 bases spanning the gap. The CDR3 totals 13 residues. The CDR3 sequence: CASSPGANYGYTF. CDR3 bases: TGTGCCAGCAGCCCCGGGGCTAACTATGGCTACACCTTC. Drawing the rest from reference TRBV18 and TRBJ1-2, the complete variable domain is NAGVMQNPRHLVRRRGQEARLRCSPMKGHSHVYWYRQLPEEGLKFMVYLQKENIIDESGMPKERFSAEFPKEGPSILRIQQVVRGDSAAYFCASSPGANYGYTFGSGTRLTVV.

To note about this clonotype: This may be a read error, as it is one base from a much larger clone. The rearrangement uses TRBV12-3 or TRBV12-4 and TRBJ2-1; TRBD2 agrees at 10 bases. The CDR3 has 15 amino acids. The ends lost 6 bases at V and 7 bases at J; junction bases unmatched: 9. The CDR3 nucleotides are TGTGCCAGCAGCCCAGCTAGCGGGGGTTCTAATGAGCAGTTCTTC. Translating it yields CASSPASGGSNEQFF.

The CDR3 spells CATSRDLQGQGGELFF. The CDR3 region has the DNA TGTGCCACCAGCAGAGATCTCCAGGGTCAGGGCGGGGAGCTGTTTTTT. The V gene is TRBV15, the J gene TRBJ2-2, with D perhaps TRBD1 (5 bases). This CDR3 is built from 16 residues. V shed 0 bases and J shed 7 bases, with 15 bases lying between them. Germline-derived CDR1 and CDR2 are LNHNV and YYDKDF (reference sequence).

This sequence joins TRBV13 and TRBJ2-1; 14 nucleotides match TRBD2. The CDR3 covers 19 residues. V shed 4 bases and J 1 base; nucleotides not matched to a gene: 9. Germline assignment: CDR1 PRHDT and CDR2 FYEKMQ (reference sequence). The CDR3 loop is CASSSPGLAGERSYNEQFF. CDR3 DNA: TGTGCCAGCAGCTCCCCGGGACTAGCGGGAGAACGGTCCTACAATGAGCAGTTCTTC.

The chain uses TRBV15 and TRBJ2-1; 7 bases are shared with TRBD2. The CDR3 length is 18 residues. Germline V CDR1 and CDR2: LNHNV, YYDKDF (reference sequence). V was clipped by 0 bases and J by 5 bases; unmatched bases: 13. The CDR3 bases are TGTGCCACCAGCAGAGATCCGAGAGTGACTACTAGCGACAATGAGCAGTTCTTC. Protein: CATSRDPRVTTSDNEQFF.